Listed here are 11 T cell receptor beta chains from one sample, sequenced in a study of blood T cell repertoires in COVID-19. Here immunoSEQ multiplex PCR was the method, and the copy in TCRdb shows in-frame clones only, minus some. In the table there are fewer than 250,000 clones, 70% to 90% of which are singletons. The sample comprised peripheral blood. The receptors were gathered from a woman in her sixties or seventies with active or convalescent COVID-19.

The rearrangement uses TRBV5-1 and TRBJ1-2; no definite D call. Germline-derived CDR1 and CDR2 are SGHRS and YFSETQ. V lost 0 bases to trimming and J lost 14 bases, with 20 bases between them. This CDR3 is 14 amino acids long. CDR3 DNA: TGCGCCAGCAGCTTGGCACCTCACGCCGGTTCTGCTACCTTC. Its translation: CASSLAPHAGSATF.

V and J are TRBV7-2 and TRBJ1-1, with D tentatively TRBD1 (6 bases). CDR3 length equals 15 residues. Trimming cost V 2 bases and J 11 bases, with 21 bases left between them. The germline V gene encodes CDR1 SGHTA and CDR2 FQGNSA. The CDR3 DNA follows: TGTGCCAGCAGCTTACTAGCGGGACACCCTTTGGGCGCTTTCTTT. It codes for CASSLLAGHPLGAFF.

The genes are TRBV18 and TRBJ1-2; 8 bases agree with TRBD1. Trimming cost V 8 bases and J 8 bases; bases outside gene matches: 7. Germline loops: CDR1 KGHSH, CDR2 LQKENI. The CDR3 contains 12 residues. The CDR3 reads CASEPRTGGYTF. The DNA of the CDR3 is TGTGCCAGCGAACCCCGGACAGGGGGCTACACCTTC.

DNA of the CDR3: TGCGCCAGCAGAACAGGGGGCACCCATCGCGATACGCAGTATTTT. Translating it yields CASRTGGTHRDTQYF. This chain connects TRBV23-1 to TRBJ2-3; 9 nucleotides align to TRBD1. TRBV23-1 is an ORF; its function is uncertain. The CDR3 has 15 residues. After removal of 6 bases from V and 6 bases from J, the junction contained 10 bases not matched to a gene.

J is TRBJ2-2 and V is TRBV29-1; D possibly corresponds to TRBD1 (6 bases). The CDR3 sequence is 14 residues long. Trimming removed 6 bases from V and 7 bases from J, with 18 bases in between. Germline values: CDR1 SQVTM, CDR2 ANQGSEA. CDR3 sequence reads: CSVLHRETSGELFF. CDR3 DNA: TGCAGCGTCCTCCACAGGGAAACTAGCGGGGAGCTGTTTTTT.

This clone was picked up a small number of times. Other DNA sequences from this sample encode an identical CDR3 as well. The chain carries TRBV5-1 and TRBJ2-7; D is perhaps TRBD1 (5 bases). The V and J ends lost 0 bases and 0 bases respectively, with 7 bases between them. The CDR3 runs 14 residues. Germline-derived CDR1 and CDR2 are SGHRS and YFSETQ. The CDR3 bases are TGCGCCAGCAGCTTGGGTCAGGGCTCCTACGAGCAGTACTTC. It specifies CASSLGQGSYEQYF. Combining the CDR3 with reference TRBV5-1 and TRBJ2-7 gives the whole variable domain KAGVTQTPRYLIKTRGQQVTLSCSPISGHRSVSWYQQTPGQGLQFLFEYFSETQRNKGNFPGRFSGRQFSNSRSEMNVSTLELGDSALYLCASSLGQGSYEQYFGPGTRLTVT.

The CDR3 loop is CASVDIVNGGYQPQHF. In DNA form, the CDR3 reads TGTGCCAGTGTTGACATCGTCAATGGAGGATATCAGCCCCAGCATTTT. The rearrangement links TRBV19 to TRBJ1-5; unclear D gene. This CDR3 contains 16 residues. V lost 8 bases, J lost 5 bases, and 22 bases lay in between. In germline, CDR1 is LNHDA, CDR2 SQIVND (reference sequence).

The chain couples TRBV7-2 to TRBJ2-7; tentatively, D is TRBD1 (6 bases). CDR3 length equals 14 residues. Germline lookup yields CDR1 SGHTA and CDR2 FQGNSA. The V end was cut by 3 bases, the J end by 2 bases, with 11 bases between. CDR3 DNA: TGTGCCAGCAGCTTGCAGACAGGTACCTACGAGCAGTACTTC. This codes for CASSLQTGTYEQYF.

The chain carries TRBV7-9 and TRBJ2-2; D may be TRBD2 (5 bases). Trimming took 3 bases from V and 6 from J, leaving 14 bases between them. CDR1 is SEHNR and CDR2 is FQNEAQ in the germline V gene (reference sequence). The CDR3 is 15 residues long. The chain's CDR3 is CASSLGGSRSGELFF. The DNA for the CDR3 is TGTGCCAGCAGCTTGGGTGGGAGTCGGTCCGGGGAGCTGTTTTTT. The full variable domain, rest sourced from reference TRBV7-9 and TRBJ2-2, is DTGVSQNPRHKITKRGQNVTFRCDPISEHNRLYWYRQTLGQGPEFLTYFQNEAQLEKSRLLSDRFSAERPKGSFSTLEIQRTEQGDSAMYLCASSLGGSRSGELFFGEGSRLTVL.

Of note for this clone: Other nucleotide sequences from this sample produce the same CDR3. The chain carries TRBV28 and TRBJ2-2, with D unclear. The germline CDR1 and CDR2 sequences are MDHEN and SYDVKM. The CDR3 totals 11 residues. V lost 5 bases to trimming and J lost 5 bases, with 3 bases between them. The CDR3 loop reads CASSLTGELFF. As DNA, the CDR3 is TGTGCCAGCAGTCTTACCGGGGAGCTGTTTTTT.

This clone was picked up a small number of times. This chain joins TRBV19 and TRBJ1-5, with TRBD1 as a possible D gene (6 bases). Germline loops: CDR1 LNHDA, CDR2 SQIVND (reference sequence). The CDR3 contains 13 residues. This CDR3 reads CASGQGQYQPQHF. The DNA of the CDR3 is TGTGCTTCGGGGCAGGGGCAATATCAGCCCCAGCATTTT.